This record covers a single TCR beta chain. Its antigen is still unknown. The RNA input was roughly 0.45 to 1 ug, and it was reverse transcribed with random hexamers. TCRdb fed the immunoSEQ multiplex PCR reads into MiXCR, producing one record per CDR3 protein. The sample carries 56,000 or so distinct CDR3 sequences, 85% to 95% recorded once. The entry originates in a study of CD8 T cells in Susac syndrome. Per the germline V gene, CDR1 is MRHNA and CDR2 is SNTAGT. V was shortened by 0 bases and J by 4 bases, with 7 bases between the two germline ends. This CDR3 is 14 amino acids long. General study results and limits: CD8+ clonal expansion in Susac peaked in TEMRA cells and active patients.

The chain recombines TRBV6-4 with TRBJ2-1; D is possibly TRBD1 or TRBD2 (6 bases each). The specimen was CD8+ T cells from PBMCs. This TCR was sampled from a human donor with Susac syndrome. In DNA, the CDR3 is TGTGCCAGCAGTGACTCAGGGGGGTACAATGAGCAGTTCTTC. It yields the protein CASSDSGGYNEQFF.